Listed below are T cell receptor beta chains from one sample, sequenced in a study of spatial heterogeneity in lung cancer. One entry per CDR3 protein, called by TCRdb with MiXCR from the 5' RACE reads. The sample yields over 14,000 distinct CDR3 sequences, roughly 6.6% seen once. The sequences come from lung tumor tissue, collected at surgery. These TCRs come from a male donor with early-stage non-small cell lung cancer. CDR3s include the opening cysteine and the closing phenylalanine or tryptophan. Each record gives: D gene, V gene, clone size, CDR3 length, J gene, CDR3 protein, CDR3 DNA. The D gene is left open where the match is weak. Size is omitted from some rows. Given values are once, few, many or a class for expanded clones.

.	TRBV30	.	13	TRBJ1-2	CALALDSPRGYTF	TGTGCCTTAGCGCTCGACAGCCCCAGGGGCTACACCTTC
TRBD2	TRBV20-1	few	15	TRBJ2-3	CSASRLAGEADTQYF	TGCAGTGCTAGTCGCCTAGCGGGGGAGGCAGATACGCAGTATTTT
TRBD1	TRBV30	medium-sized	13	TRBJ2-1	CAWAPGGRTEQFF	TGTGCCTGGGCCCCAGGGGGCCGAACTGAGCAGTTCTTC
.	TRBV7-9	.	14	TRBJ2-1	CASSFGGLGAEQFF	TGTGCCAGCAGCTTCGGGGGACTCGGGGCTGAGCAGTTCTTC
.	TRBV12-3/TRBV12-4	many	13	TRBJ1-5	CASSLGSNQPQHF	TGTGCCAGCAGTTTGGGGAGCAATCAGCCCCAGCATTTT
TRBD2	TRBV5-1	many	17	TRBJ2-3	CASSPGTSGVSTDTQYF	TGCGCCAGCAGCCCCGGGACTAGCGGGGTGAGCACAGATACGCAGTATTTT
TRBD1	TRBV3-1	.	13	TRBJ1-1	CASSPGTALEAFF	TGTGCCAGCAGCCCCGGGACAGCCCTTGAAGCTTTCTTT
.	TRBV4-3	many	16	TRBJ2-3	CASSQDTGASTDTQYF	TGCGCCAGCAGCCAAGATACGGGGGCTAGCACAGATACGCAGTATTTT
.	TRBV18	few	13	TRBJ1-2	CASSPKHYDGYTF	TGTGCCAGCTCACCCAAACATTACGACGGCTACACCTTC
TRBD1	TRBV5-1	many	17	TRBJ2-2	CASSFRDRGSSAGELFF	TGCGCCAGCAGCTTTCGGGACAGGGGGTCATCGGCCGGGGAGCTGTTTTTT
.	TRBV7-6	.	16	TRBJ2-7	CASSLGVLPGEGEQYF	TGTGCCAGCAGCCTTGGAGTACTACCCGGAGAGGGGGAGCAGTACTTC
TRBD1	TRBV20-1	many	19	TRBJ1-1	CSASRAGGHRGRENTEAFF	TGCAGTGCTAGTAGGGCCGGGGGCCACAGGGGTCGGGAGAACACTGAAGCTTTCTTT
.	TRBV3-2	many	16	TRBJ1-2	CASSQSEGGHSYGYTF	TGTGCCAGCAGCCAATCGGAGGGGGGGCACAGCTATGGCTACACCTTC
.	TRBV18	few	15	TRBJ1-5	CASSSLREGNQPQHF	TGTGCCAGCTCATCCTTAAGAGAAGGGAATCAGCCCCAGCATTTT
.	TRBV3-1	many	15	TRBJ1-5	CASAPAGVSNQPQHF	TGTGCCAGCGCGCCGGCAGGGGTAAGCAATCAGCCCCAGCATTTT
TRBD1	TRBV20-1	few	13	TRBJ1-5	CSASRGPEQPQHF	TGCAGTGCTAGCAGGGGGCCCGAGCAGCCCCAGCATTTT
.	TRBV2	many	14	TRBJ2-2	CASSEDRPTGELFF	TGTGCCAGCAGTGAAGACCGACCCACCGGGGAGCTGTTTTTT
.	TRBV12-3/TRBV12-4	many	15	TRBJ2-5	CASSLSGLKQETQYF	TGTGCCAGCAGTTTAAGCGGACTCAAACAAGAGACCCAGTACTTC
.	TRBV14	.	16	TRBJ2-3	CASSRRRGFYTDTQYF	TGTGCCAGCAGCCGCCGTAGGGGTTTTTACACAGATACGCAGTATTTT
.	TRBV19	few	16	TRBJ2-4	CASSIGWDGAKNIQYF	TGTGCCAGTAGTATCGGGTGGGATGGGGCCAAAAACATTCAGTACTTC
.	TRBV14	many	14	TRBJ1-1	CASSQQDRGTEAFF	TGTGCCAGCAGCCAGCAAGACCGGGGAACTGAAGCTTTCTTT
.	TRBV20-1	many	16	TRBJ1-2	CSARDPLLNQGFGYTF	TGCAGTGCTAGAGACCCGCTACTAAACCAGGGCTTTGGCTACACCTTC
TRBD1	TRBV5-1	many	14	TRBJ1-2	CASSLGQGYYGYTF	TGCGCCAGCAGCCTCGGACAGGGCTACTATGGCTACACCTTC
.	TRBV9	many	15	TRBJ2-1	CASSSVGRNFNEQFF	TGTGCCAGCAGCTCCGTGGGACGGAACTTCAATGAGCAGTTCTTC